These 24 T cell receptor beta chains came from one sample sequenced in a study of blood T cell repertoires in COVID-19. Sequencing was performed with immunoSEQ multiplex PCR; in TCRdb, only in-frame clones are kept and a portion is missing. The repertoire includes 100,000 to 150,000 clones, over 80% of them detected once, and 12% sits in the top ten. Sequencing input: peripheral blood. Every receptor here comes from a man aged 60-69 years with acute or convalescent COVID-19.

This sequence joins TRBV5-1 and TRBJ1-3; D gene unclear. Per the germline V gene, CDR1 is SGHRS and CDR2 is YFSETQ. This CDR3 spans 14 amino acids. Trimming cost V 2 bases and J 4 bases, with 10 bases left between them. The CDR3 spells CASSLSPGGNTIYF. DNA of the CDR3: TGCGCCAGCAGCTTATCCCCGGGAGGAAACACCATATATTTT. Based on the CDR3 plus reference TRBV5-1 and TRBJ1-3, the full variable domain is KAGVTQTPRYLIKTRGQQVTLSCSPISGHRSVSWYQQTPGQGLQFLFEYFSETQRNKGNFPGRFSGRQFSNSRSEMNVSTLELGDSALYLCASSLSPGGNTIYFGEGSWLTVV.

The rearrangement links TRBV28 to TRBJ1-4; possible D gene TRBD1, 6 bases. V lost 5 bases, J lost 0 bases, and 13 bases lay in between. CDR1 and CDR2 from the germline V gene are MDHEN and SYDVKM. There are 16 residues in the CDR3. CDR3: CASSRLQGATNEKLFF. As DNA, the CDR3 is TGTGCCAGCAGTCGCCTACAGGGAGCAACTAATGAAAAACTGTTTTTT.

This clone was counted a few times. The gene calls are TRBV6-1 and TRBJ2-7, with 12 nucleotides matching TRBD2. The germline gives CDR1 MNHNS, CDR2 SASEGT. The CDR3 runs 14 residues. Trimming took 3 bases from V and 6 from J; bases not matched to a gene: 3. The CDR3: CASSERTSGAEQYF. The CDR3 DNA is TGTGCCAGCAGTGAGAGGACTAGCGGGGCCGAGCAGTACTTC.

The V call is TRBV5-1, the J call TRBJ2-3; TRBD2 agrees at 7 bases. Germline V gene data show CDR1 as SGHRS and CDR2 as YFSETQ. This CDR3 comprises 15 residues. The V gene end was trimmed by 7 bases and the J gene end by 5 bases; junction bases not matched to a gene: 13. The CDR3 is CASVEIAGVGDTQYF. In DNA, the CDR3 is TGCGCCAGCGTGGAGATTGCGGGAGTAGGAGATACGCAGTATTTT.

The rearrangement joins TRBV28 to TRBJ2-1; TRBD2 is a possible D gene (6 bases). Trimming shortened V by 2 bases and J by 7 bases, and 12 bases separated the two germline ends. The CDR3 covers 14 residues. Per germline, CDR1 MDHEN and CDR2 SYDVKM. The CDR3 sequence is CASSLVSGRNEQFF. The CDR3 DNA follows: TGTGCCAGCAGTTTAGTGTCTGGGAGGAATGAGCAGTTCTTC.

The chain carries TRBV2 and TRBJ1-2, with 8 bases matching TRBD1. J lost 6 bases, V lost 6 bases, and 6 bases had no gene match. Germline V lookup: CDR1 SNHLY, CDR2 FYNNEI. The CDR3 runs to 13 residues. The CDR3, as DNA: TGTGCCAGCAGGTTACAGGGGGGAGATGGCTACACCTTC. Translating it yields CASRLQGGDGYTF.

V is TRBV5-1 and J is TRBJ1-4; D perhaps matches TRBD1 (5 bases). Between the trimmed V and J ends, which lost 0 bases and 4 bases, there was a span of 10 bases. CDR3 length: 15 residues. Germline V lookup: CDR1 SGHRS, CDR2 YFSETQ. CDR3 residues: CASSLDAGINEKLFF. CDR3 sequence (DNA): TGCGCCAGCAGCTTGGATGCAGGGATTAATGAAAAACTGTTTTTT. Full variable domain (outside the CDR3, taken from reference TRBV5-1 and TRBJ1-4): KAGVTQTPRYLIKTRGQQVTLSCSPISGHRSVSWYQQTPGQGLQFLFEYFSETQRNKGNFPGRFSGRQFSNSRSEMNVSTLELGDSALYLCASSLDAGINEKLFFGSGTQLSVL.

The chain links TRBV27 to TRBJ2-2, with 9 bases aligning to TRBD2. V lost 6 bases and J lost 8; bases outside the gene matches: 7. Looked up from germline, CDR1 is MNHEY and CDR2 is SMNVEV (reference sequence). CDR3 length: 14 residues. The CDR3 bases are TGTGCCAGCAGCCGACTAGCGGCCGGTGGGGAGCTGTTTTTT. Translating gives CASSRLAAGGELFF.

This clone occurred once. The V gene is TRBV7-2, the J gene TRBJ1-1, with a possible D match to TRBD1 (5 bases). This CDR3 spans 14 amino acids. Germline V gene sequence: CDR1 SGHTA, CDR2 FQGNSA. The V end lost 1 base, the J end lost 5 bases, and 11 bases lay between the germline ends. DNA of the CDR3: TGTGCCAGCAGCTTAGGGACATCTAAGACTGAAGCTTTCTTT. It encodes CASSLGTSKTEAFF.

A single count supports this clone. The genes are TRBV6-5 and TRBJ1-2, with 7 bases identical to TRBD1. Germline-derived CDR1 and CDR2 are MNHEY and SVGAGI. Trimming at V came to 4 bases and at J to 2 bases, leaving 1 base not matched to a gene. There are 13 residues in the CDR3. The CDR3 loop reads CASSWTGNYGYTF. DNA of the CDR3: TGTGCCAGCAGTTGGACAGGAAACTATGGCTACACCTTC.

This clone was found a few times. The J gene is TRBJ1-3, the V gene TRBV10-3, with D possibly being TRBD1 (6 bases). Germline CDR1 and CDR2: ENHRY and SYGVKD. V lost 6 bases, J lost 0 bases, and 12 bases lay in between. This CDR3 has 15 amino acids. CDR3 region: CAIRGRDISGNTIYF. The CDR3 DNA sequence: TGTGCCATCAGAGGGAGGGACATCTCTGGAAACACCATATATTTT.

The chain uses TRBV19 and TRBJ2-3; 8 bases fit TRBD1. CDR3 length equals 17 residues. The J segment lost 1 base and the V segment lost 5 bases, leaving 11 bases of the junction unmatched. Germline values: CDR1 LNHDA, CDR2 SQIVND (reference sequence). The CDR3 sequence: CASSSQWAGGGTDTQYF. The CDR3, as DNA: TGTGCCAGTAGTTCGCAATGGGCAGGGGGCGGCACAGATACGCAGTATTTT.

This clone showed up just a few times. DNA for the CDR3: TGTGCCAGCAGCCAAGGTGGGCCCGAGTATTCACCCCTCCACTTT. It encodes CASSQGGPEYSPLHF. The genes are TRBV3-1 (or the pseudogene TRBV3-2) and TRBJ1-6; D gene ambiguous. The CDR3 has 15 residues. V was pared by 1 base and J by 8 bases, with 12 bases between. CDR1 is LGHDT and CDR2 is YNNKEL in the germline V gene (reference sequence).

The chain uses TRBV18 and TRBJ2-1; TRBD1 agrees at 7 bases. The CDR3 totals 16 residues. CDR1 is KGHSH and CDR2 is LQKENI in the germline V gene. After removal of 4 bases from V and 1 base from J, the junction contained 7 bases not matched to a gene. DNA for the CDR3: TGTGCCAGCTCACGCCAGGGGACAGATTCCTACAATGAGCAGTTCTTC. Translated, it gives CASSRQGTDSYNEQFF.

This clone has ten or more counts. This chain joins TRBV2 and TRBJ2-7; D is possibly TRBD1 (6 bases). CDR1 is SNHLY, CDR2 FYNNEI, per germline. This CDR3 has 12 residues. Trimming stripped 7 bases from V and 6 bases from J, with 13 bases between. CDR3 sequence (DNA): TGTGCCAGCACCGGGGTAGGGGGCGAGCAGTACTTC. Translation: CASTGVGGEQYF.

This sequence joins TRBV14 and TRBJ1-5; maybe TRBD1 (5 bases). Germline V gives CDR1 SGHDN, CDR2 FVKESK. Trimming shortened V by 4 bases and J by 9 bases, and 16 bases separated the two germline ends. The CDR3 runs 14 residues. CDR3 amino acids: CASSLGPGGGPQHF. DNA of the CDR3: TGTGCCAGCAGCCTAGGACCGGGGGGTGGGCCCCAGCATTTT.

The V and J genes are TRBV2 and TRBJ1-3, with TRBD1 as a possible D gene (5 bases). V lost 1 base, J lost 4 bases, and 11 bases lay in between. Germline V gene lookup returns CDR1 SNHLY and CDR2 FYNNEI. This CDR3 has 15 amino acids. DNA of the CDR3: TGTGCCAGCAGTGAAGAAAGGGGTGCCGGAAACACCATATATTTT. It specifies CASSEERGAGNTIYF. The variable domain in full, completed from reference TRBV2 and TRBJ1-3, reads EPEVTQTPSHQVTQMGQEVILRCVPISNHLYFYWYRQILGQKVEFLVSFYNNEISEKSEIFDDQFSVERPDGSNFTLKIRSTKLEDSAMYFCASSEERGAGNTIYFGEGSWLTVV.

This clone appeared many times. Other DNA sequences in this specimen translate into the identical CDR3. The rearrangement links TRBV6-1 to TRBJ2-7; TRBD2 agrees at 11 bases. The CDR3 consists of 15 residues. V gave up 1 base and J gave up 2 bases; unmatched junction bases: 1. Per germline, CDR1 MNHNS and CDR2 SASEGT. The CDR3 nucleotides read TGTGCCAGCAGTGAAGGACTAGCGGGAACCTACGAGCAGTACTTC. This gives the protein CASSEGLAGTYEQYF.

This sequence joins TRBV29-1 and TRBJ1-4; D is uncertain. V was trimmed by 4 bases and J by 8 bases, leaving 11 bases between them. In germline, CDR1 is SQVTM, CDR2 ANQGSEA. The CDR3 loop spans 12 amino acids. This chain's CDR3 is CSVVGSGEKLFF. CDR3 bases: TGCAGCGTTGTAGGATCGGGGGAAAAACTGTTTTTT.

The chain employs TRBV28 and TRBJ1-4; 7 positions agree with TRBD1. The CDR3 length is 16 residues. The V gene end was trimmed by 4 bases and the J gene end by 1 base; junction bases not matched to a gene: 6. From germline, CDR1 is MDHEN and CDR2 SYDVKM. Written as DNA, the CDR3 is TGTGCCAGCAGTTCGAACGCAGGGGGAACTAATGAAAAACTGTTTTTT. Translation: CASSSNAGGTNEKLFF.

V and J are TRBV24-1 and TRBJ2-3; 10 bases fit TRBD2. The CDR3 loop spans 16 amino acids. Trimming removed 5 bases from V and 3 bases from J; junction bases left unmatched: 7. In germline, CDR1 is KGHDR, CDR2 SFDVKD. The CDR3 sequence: CATSASTSGRTDTQYF. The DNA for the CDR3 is TGTGCCACCAGTGCATCGACTAGCGGGCGGACAGATACGCAGTATTTT.

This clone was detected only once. The CDR3 protein is CASSEHREGQPQHF. CDR3 sequence (DNA): TGTGCCAGCAGCGAACACAGGGAGGGGCAGCCCCAGCATTTT. The gene calls are TRBV5-4 and TRBJ1-5; tentatively, D is TRBD1 (6 bases). Trimming stripped 4 bases from V and 7 bases from J, with 15 bases between. The CDR3 consists of 14 residues. Germline V gene sequence: CDR1 SGHNT, CDR2 YYREEE (reference sequence).

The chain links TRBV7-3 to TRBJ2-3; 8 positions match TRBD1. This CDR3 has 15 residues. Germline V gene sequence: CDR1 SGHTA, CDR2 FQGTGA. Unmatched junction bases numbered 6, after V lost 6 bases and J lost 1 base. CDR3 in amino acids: CASSSDRGGTDTQYF. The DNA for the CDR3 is TGTGCCAGCAGTTCCGACAGGGGTGGCACAGATACGCAGTATTTT.

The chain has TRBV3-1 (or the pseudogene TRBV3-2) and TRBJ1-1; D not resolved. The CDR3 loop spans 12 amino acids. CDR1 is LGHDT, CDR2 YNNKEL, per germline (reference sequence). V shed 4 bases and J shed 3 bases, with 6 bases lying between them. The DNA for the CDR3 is TGTGCCAGCAGCCGACACTACACTGAAGCTTTCTTT. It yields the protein CASSRHYTEAFF.